This TCR beta chain derives from a study of T cells in Graves' hyperthyroidism and ophthalmopathy. Germline CDR1 SEHNR, CDR2 FQNEAQ (reference sequence). The CDR3 length is 16 residues. The ends lost 0 bases at V and 5 bases at J; junction bases unmatched: 9. In this sample, this clonotype turned up many times. Authors of the study amplified TCR beta CDR3 regions from RNA transcripts. The primer set for the first-round RT-PCR of the TCR CDR3 was HTBI. TCRdb called the multiplex PCR reads again in MiXCR, with one record for every CDR3 protein. The table records fewer than 650,000 distinct CDR3 sequences, about 15% of them present only once.

The clonotype originates from a woman in her thirties or forties with Graves' ophthalmopathy. The chain has TRBV7-9 and TRBJ2-5, with 7 bases matching TRBD2. The sequenced sample consisted of blood. Here the CDR3 reads CASSLADPGRAETQYF. CDR3 bases: TGTGCCAGCAGCTTAGCGGACCCAGGGAGGGCCGAGACCCAGTACTTC.